This T cell receptor beta chain is drawn from a study of blood T cell repertoires in COVID-19. Clones were sequenced by immunoSEQ multiplex PCR, and TCRdb holds only the in-frame ones, with some missing. The sample carries a few hundred thousand clones, around 84% recorded once. CDR3 length: 13 residues. Trimming shortened V by 1 base and J by 6 bases, and 7 bases separated the two germline ends. Germline CDR1 and CDR2: MNHNS and SASEGT. Sequenced sample: peripheral blood. This receptor was obtained from a woman aged 18-29 years with acute or convalescent COVID-19. The rearrangement uses TRBV6-1 and TRBJ1-5; tentatively, D is TRBD1 (5 bases). This chain's CDR3 is CASSEDRRQPQHF. In DNA, the CDR3 is TGTGCCAGCAGTGAAGACAGGCGTCAGCCCCAGCATTTT.